The 27 T cell receptor beta chains below were found in one sample sequenced in a study of technical replicates of blood from several donors. Method: immunoSEQ multiplex PCR; TCRdb's copy keeps in-frame clones and lacks some. The table has over 85,000 clones, approximately 96% seen once. Sequenced input: T cells isolated from PBMCs. Receptor source: a human donor in good health.

This chain uses TRBV5-1 with TRBJ2-3, with 11 bases lining up with TRBD1. This CDR3 has 16 amino acids. Germline V gene sequence: CDR1 SGHRS, CDR2 YFSETQ. After removal of 1 base from V and 5 bases from J, the junction contained 6 bases not matched to a gene. The CDR3 bases are TGCGCCAGCAGCTTGTCTGGGACAGGGGGTTTAGATACGCAGTATTTT. It specifies CASSLSGTGGLDTQYF.

This rearrangement joins TRBV27 to TRBJ2-3, with 9 bases lining up with TRBD1. Germline assignment: CDR1 MNHEY and CDR2 SMNVEV (reference sequence). V lost 6 bases, J lost 3 bases, and 1 base stayed unmatched. The CDR3 totals 13 residues. As DNA, the CDR3 is TGTGCCAGCAGGGGACAGGGTACAGATACGCAGTATTTT. This encodes CASRGQGTDTQYF.

The V and J genes are TRBV7-2 and TRBJ1-2, with TRBD1 identical over 7 bases. From germline, CDR1 is SGHTA and CDR2 FQGNSA. This CDR3 contains 15 residues. Trimming removed 5 bases from V and 4 bases from J; junction bases left unmatched: 10. CDR3 region: CASSTRQGPVYGYTF. The CDR3 bases are TGTGCCAGCAGCACTAGACAGGGCCCAGTCTATGGCTACACCTTC. Combining the CDR3 with reference TRBV7-2 and TRBJ1-2 gives the whole variable domain GAGVSQSPSNKVTEKGKDVELRCDPISGHTALYWYRQSLGQGLEFLIYFQGNSAPDKSGLPSDRFSAERTGGSVSTLTIQRTQQEDSAVYLCASSTRQGPVYGYTFGSGTRLTVV.

This rearrangement joins TRBV19 to TRBJ2-2; 8 nucleotides agree with TRBD2. Germline trimming cut 7 bases from V and 4 bases from J; bases unmatched to any gene: 8. The CDR3 has 15 residues. Germline CDR1 is LNHDA and CDR2 is SQIVND (reference sequence). CDR3 nucleotides: TGTGCCAGTATCTCAGCGGGAGTGAGCACCGGGGAGCTGTTTTTT. Translated, it gives CASISAGVSTGELFF.

This chain joins TRBV7-2 and TRBJ2-7; possible D gene TRBD2, 5 bases. Deletions cut 1 base from V and 2 bases from J, with 12 bases between. Germline lookup yields CDR1 SGHTA and CDR2 FQGNSA. This CDR3 region has 15 residues. CDR3 sequence (DNA): TGTGCCAGCAGCTTAGGGCGGGTCCCGCCCTACGAGCAGTACTTC. Residues: CASSLGRVPPYEQYF. Drawing the rest from reference TRBV7-2 and TRBJ2-7, the complete variable domain is GAGVSQSPSNKVTEKGKDVELRCDPISGHTALYWYRQSLGQGLEFLIYFQGNSAPDKSGLPSDRFSAERTGGSVSTLTIQRTQQEDSAVYLCASSLGRVPPYEQYFGPGTRLTVT.

The CDR3 nucleotides are TGCGCCAGCAGCCAAGGAGCCGGGAAGGATACGCAGTATTTT. Translated, it gives CASSQGAGKDTQYF. The chain employs TRBV4-1 and TRBJ2-3, with a possible D match to TRBD2 (5 bases). V was shortened by 1 base and J by 6 bases, with 11 bases between the two germline ends. The germline V gene encodes CDR1 MGHRA and CDR2 YSYEKL. The CDR3 extends over 14 amino acids.

This chain joins TRBV4-2 and TRBJ1-2; D remains ambiguous. The CDR3 runs to 15 residues. Germline lookup yields CDR1 LGHNA and CDR2 YNFKEQ. Trimming took 0 bases from V and 1 from J, leaving 9 bases between them. The CDR3 coding sequence is TGTGCCAGCAGCCAAGAGGCTGGTATTAACTATGGCTACACCTTC. Translated, it gives CASSQEAGINYGYTF.

V is TRBV15 and J is TRBJ2-7, with TRBD2 matching over 9 bases. Germline-derived CDR1 and CDR2 are LNHNV and YYDKDF (reference sequence). V shed 0 bases and J 4 bases; nucleotides not matched to a gene: 4. The CDR3 extends over 15 amino acids. As DNA, the CDR3 is TGTGCCACCAGCAGAGAAGGCGGGAGGGATTACGAGCAGTACTTC. Protein product: CATSREGGRDYEQYF.

The V gene is TRBV9, the J gene TRBJ2-1, with a possible D match to TRBD2 (5 bases). CDR1 and CDR2 from the germline V gene are SGDLS and YYNGEE. The germline V and J ends were trimmed by 2 bases and 13 bases, with 13 bases remaining between them. This CDR3 is built from 12 residues. In nucleotides, the CDR3 is TGTGCCAGCAGCGTCTGGTCCGGACTCCAGTTCTTC. Residues: CASSVWSGLQFF. The variable domain in full, completed from reference TRBV9 and TRBJ2-1, reads DSGVTQTPKHLITATGQRVTLRCSPRSGDLSVYWYQQSLDQGLQFLIQYYNGEERAKGNILERFSAQQFPDLHSELNLSSLELGDSALYFCASSVWSGLQFFGPGTRLTVL.

The gene calls are TRBV28 and TRBJ2-2; 14 bases agree with TRBD2. Trimming removed 5 bases from V and 1 base from J; junction bases left unmatched: 15. The CDR3 is made up of 21 amino acids. Germline values: CDR1 MDHEN, CDR2 SYDVKM. The CDR3 DNA reads TGTGCCAGCAGTCTACCCACCGGGACTAGCGGGAGACTAGGGAACACCGGGGAGCTGTTTTTT. Translating gives CASSLPTGTSGRLGNTGELFF.

The chain combines TRBV9 with TRBJ1-2; D remains ambiguous. Deletions cut 1 base from V and 5 bases from J, with 6 bases between. The CDR3 loop spans 12 amino acids. Germline V gene data show CDR1 as SGDLS and CDR2 as YYNGEE. CDR3 bases: TGTGCCAGCAGCGTATACATTTATGGCTACACCTTC. Amino acids: CASSVYIYGYTF.

The genes are TRBV7-2 and TRBJ2-5, with 7 bases that match TRBD1. J gave up 5 bases and V 4 bases, and 10 bases lay outside the gene matches. The CDR3 is made up of 15 amino acids. The germline V gene encodes CDR1 SGHTA and CDR2 FQGNSA. Here the CDR3 reads CASSYTTGTFETQYF. The CDR3, as DNA: TGTGCCAGCAGCTACACGACAGGGACATTTGAGACCCAGTACTTC.

Comments on this clone: Relative to the germline gene, one junction end is altered; a read error may explain this. The chain couples TRBV7-7 to TRBJ2-1; 7 bases line up with TRBD1. Germline loops: CDR1 SSHAT, CDR2 FNYEAQ (reference sequence). The CDR3 consists of 14 residues. CDR3 sequence: CASSLGGLGNEQFF. CDR3 bases: TGTGCTAGCAGCTTAGGGGGCCTAGGCAATGAGCAGTTCTTC.

J is TRBJ1-5 and V is TRBV27; possibly TRBD1 for D (5 bases). Germline CDR1 is MNHEY and CDR2 is SMNVEV (reference sequence). The CDR3 loop spans 15 amino acids. V lost 4 bases and J 2 bases, leaving 12 bases between the germline ends. The CDR3 sequence: CASSSIGEGNQPQHF. The CDR3 DNA reads as TGTGCCAGCAGTTCTATAGGGGAGGGCAATCAGCCCCAGCATTTT.

This clone was observed a single time. The chain carries TRBV4-1 and TRBJ2-1; maybe TRBD2 (6 bases). The germline CDR1 and CDR2 sequences are MGHRA and YSYEKL. V shed 4 bases and J shed 5 bases, with 12 bases lying between them. The CDR3 totals 14 residues. CDR3 region: CASSPLREDNEQFF. As DNA, the CDR3 is TGCGCCAGCAGCCCACTCAGGGAGGACAATGAGCAGTTCTTC.

The V gene is TRBV11-2, the J gene TRBJ2-4; D is possibly TRBD2 (6 bases). V lost 7 bases to trimming and J lost 6 bases, with 19 bases between them. CDR3 length: 15 residues. Germline V gene lookup returns CDR1 SGHAT and CDR2 FQNNGV. The CDR3 region is CASTQFLLEGNIQYF. CDR3 nucleotides: TGTGCCAGCACCCAGTTTTTGTTGGAGGGAAACATTCAGTACTTC.

This chain links TRBV6-1 with TRBJ2-5, with a possible D match to TRBD2 (6 bases). Germline values: CDR1 MNHNS, CDR2 SASEGT. Trimming removed 3 bases at V and 5 bases at J, with 10 bases between. The CDR3 covers 13 residues. CDR3 nucleotides: TGTGCCAGCAGTGAGACTAGACGGGAGACCCAGTACTTC. It translates to CASSETRRETQYF.

This clone appeared a single time. The rearrangement uses TRBV6-5 and TRBJ2-7; 7 bases match TRBD2. In germline, CDR1 is MNHEY, CDR2 SVGAGI. Unmatched junction bases numbered 14, after V lost 2 bases and J lost 7 bases. The CDR3 is made up of 16 amino acids. This chain's CDR3 is CASSYPPTPGEGEQYF. CDR3 DNA sequence: TGTGCCAGCAGTTACCCTCCGACCCCGGGGGAGGGAGAGCAGTACTTC.

This clone has only one observation. This rearrangement joins TRBV4-1 to TRBJ2-1, with TRBD1 identical over 8 bases. The J segment lost 8 bases and the V segment lost 4 bases, leaving 7 bases of the junction unmatched. Germline V gene sequence: CDR1 MGHRA, CDR2 YSYEKL. This CDR3 is built from 14 residues. CDR3 coding DNA: TGCGCCAGCAGCCCGAGACAGGGGACCTATGAGCAGTTCTTC. Translated, it gives CASSPRQGTYEQFF.

The V and J genes are TRBV6-5 and TRBJ2-7; 10 nucleotides line up with TRBD1. J lost 1 base, V lost 4 bases, and 4 bases had no gene match. The germline gives CDR1 MNHEY, CDR2 SVGAGI. This CDR3 has 15 residues. The CDR3 nucleotides are TGTGCCAGCAGTTTGGGACAGGGGTATTCCTACGAGCAGTACTTC. It is translated as CASSLGQGYSYEQYF.

This clone was counted a single time. The chain carries TRBV5-6 and TRBJ2-5; 10 bases match TRBD2. CDR1 and CDR2 (germline): SGHDT, YYEEEE. The ends lost 0 bases at V and 3 bases at J; junction bases unmatched: 5. The CDR3 consists of 16 residues. The CDR3 DNA sequence: TGTGCCAGCAGCTTGGCGGCTAGCGGGAGTAAAGAGACCCAGTACTTC. This gives the protein CASSLAASGSKETQYF.

V is TRBV10-3 and J is TRBJ1-5; D gene uncertain. The CDR3 spans 14 residues. Trimming took off 2 bases at V and 0 bases at J, with 5 bases between the two ends. CDR1 is ENHRY, CDR2 SYGVKD, per germline. The CDR3 DNA reads as TGTGCCATCAGTGAGATCGGTAGCAATCAGCCCCAGCATTTT. Protein product: CAISEIGSNQPQHF.

The chain has TRBV27 and TRBJ1-4; no definite D call. The germline CDR1 and CDR2 sequences are MNHEY and SMNVEV (reference sequence). V lost 6 bases and J lost 12, with 23 bases in between. This CDR3 spans 15 amino acids. The CDR3 is CASRMRGMGAIELFF. Written as DNA, the CDR3 is TGTGCCAGCAGGATGCGTGGAATGGGAGCTATAGAACTGTTTTTT.

CDR3 in amino acids: CASSSELMNTEAFF. DNA of the CDR3: TGTGCCAGCAGCTCCGAGTTGATGAACACTGAAGCTTTCTTT. The rearrangement links TRBV13 to TRBJ1-1; D is ambiguous. Trimming removed 4 bases at V and 0 bases at J, with 9 bases between. This CDR3 is 14 amino acids long. From germline, CDR1 is PRHDT and CDR2 FYEKMQ (reference sequence).

The rearrangement links TRBV15 to TRBJ2-7; 8 bases line up with TRBD1. CDR1 is LNHNV and CDR2 is YYDKDF in the germline V gene (reference sequence). This CDR3 is 14 amino acids long. V shed 5 bases, J shed 1 base, and the junction held 4 bases outside the gene matches. As DNA, the CDR3 is TGTGCCACCAGCCCGACAGGGGATTCCTACGAGCAGTACTTC. It translates to CATSPTGDSYEQYF.

This sequence joins TRBV6-5 and TRBJ1-5; TRBD1 matches at 8 bases. CDR1 and CDR2 (germline): MNHEY, SVGAGI. The CDR3 runs to 15 residues. V shed 4 bases and J 7 bases; nucleotides not matched to a gene: 9. This CDR3 reads CASSFDRGVDQPQHF. CDR3 bases: TGTGCCAGCAGTTTTGACAGGGGTGTCGACCAGCCCCAGCATTTT.

The chain employs TRBV2 and TRBJ1-2, with D hard to call. V dropped 0 bases and J dropped 4 bases, with 18 bases sitting between them. Germline V gene sequence: CDR1 SNHLY, CDR2 FYNNEI. The CDR3 is made up of 17 amino acids. The CDR3 protein is CASSEALESIVGYGYTF. Here the CDR3 DNA reads TGTGCCAGCAGTGAAGCATTAGAGTCCATAGTCGGCTATGGCTACACCTTC.